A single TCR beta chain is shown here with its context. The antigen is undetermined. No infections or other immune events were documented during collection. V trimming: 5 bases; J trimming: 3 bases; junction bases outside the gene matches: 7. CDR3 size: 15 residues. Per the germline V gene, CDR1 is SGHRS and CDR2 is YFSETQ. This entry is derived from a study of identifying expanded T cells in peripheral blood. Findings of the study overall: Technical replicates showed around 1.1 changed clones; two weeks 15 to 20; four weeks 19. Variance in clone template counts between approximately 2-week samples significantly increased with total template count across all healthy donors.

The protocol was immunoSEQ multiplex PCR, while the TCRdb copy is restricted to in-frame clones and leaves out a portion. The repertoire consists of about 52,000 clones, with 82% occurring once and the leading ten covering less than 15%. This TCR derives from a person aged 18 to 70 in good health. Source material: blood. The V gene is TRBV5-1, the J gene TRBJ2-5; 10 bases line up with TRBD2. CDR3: CASRRTSGAKETQYF. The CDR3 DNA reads TGCGCCAGCAGGCGGACTAGCGGAGCCAAAGAGACCCAGTACTTC.